This TCR beta chain was recovered during a study of identical twins. Notes on the study in general: Clonotypes of the beta chain that were abundant in cord blood carried fewer insertions (memory repertoires showed none). The study found that models underestimated out-of-frame TCR alpha sharing in monozygotic twins.

TCRdb itself ran the 5' RACE reads through MiXCR, one entry per CDR3 protein. The repertoire holds some 500,000 distinct CDR3 sequences, with roughly 9.5% as singletons. CDR3 length: 15 residues. The V gene's germline CDR1 is MNHEY and CDR2 SMNVEV (reference sequence). With 7 bases clipped from V and 5 bases from J, the junction kept 14 bases outside the gene matches. This clonotype was counted many times. Its antigen is not identified. Everyone who donated was a healthy Caucasian. The sample also formed part of further work on yellow fever vaccine responses in identical twins. That work contributes: After vaccination, twins' T cell response reportedly seemed partly convergent, partly personalized.

The sequence was obtained from a woman aged 18-35 years in good health. The rearrangement uses TRBV27 and TRBJ2-7, with 7 bases lining up with TRBD1. Sequenced: PBMCs. The CDR3 sequence: CASTRHQTGQDEQYF. The CDR3 DNA follows: TGTGCCAGCACTAGACACCAGACAGGGCAGGACGAGCAGTACTTC.